A single sample is the source of the 27 T cell receptor beta chains below, sequenced in a study of OX40 agonist ivuxolimab in advanced cancers. Generated by immunoSEQ multiplex PCR, the TCRdb table keeps only in-frame clones and is missing some. The sample records tens of thousands of clones, about 92% being singletons. The material was CD4+ or CD8+ T cells sorted from blood, obtained in a trial of the OX40 agonist ivuxolimab. Receptors were obtained from an adult with an advanced solid tumor such as melanoma, head and neck, liver or kidney cancer.

The genes are TRBV11-2 and TRBJ1-3; D gene unclear. The CDR3 is 16 amino acids. CDR1 SGHAT and CDR2 FQNNGV come from the germline V gene. Trimming removed 3 bases at V and 4 bases at J, with 16 bases between. CDR3 sequence: CASSLRRQKSGNTIYF. The CDR3 DNA reads TGTGCCAGCAGCTTGCGACGCCAAAAAAGCGGAAACACCATATATTTT.

The CDR3 DNA is TGCGCCAGCACATGGACTAGCGGGGGCATTCAGTACTTC. Protein: CASTWTSGGIQYF. The V gene is TRBV5-1, the J gene TRBJ2-4, with 13 bases fitting TRBD2. The CDR3 contains 13 residues. The junction had 3 bases not matched to a gene; V was cut back by 6 bases and J by 9 bases. Germline assignment: CDR1 SGHRS and CDR2 YFSETQ.

J is TRBJ2-2 and V is TRBV19; D unresolved. V was trimmed by 3 bases and J by 0 bases, leaving 5 bases between them. This CDR3 spans 14 amino acids. Germline V gives CDR1 LNHDA, CDR2 SQIVND (reference sequence). CDR3: CASSIAANTGELFF. As DNA, the CDR3 is TGTGCCAGTAGTATTGCCGCGAACACCGGGGAGCTGTTTTTT.

J is TRBJ1-5 and V is TRBV27; 9 nucleotides match TRBD1. Germline trimming cut 6 bases from V and 7 bases from J; bases unmatched to any gene: 13. The CDR3 has 16 residues. Germline V gene lookup returns CDR1 MNHEY and CDR2 SMNVEV (reference sequence). The CDR3 sequence: CASSPTGTGSGQPQHF. CDR3 DNA: TGTGCCAGCAGCCCCACCGGGACAGGGAGCGGGCAGCCCCAGCATTTT.

J is TRBJ2-1 and V is TRBV19; 11 bases fit TRBD2. The V gene's germline CDR1 is LNHDA and CDR2 SQIVND (reference sequence). The CDR3 extends over 15 amino acids. V lost 6 bases, J lost 6 bases, and 7 bases stayed unmatched. For the CDR3, the DNA is TGTGCCAGTAGGATCGGTCTAGCGGGAGGCAATGAGCAGTTCTTC. This encodes CASRIGLAGGNEQFF. The full variable domain, its missing parts supplied by reference TRBV19 and TRBJ2-1, is DGGITQSPKYLFRKEGQNVTLSCEQNLNHDAMYWYRQDPGQGLRLIYYSQIVNDFQKGDIAEGYSVSREKKESFPLTVTSAQKNPTAFYLCASRIGLAGGNEQFFGPGTRLTVL.

With regard to this clone: Other DNA sequences from this sample encode an identical CDR3 as well. The rearrangement joins TRBV11-2 to TRBJ2-4; unclear D gene. Trimming shortened V by 4 bases and J by 1 base, and 8 bases separated the two germline ends. The CDR3 is made up of 14 amino acids. Germline V lookup: CDR1 SGHAT, CDR2 FQNNGV. The CDR3, as DNA: TGTGCCAGCAGCTCACGCTTGGCCAAAAACATTCAGTACTTC. It translates to CASSSRLAKNIQYF.

V usage is TRBV7-3 and J usage is TRBJ2-5, with D possibly being TRBD2 (5 bases). V dropped 5 bases and J dropped 5 bases, with 9 bases sitting between them. CDR3 length equals 12 residues. CDR1 and CDR2 (germline): SGHTA, FQGTGA. CDR3 residues: CASSRPGETQYF. The DNA of the CDR3 is TGTGCCAGCAGCCGACCGGGGGAGACCCAGTACTTC. Together with reference TRBV7-3 and TRBJ2-5, the CDR3 gives the full variable domain: GAGVSQTPSNKVTEKGKYVELRCDPISGHTALYWYRQSLGQGPEFLIYFQGTGAADDSGLPNDRFFAVRPEGSVSTLKIQRTERGDSAVYLCASSRPGETQYFGPGTRLLVL.

This chain joins TRBV5-4 and TRBJ1-3, with D possibly matching TRBD1 (5 bases). Germline V gene data show CDR1 as SGHNT and CDR2 as YYREEE (reference sequence). This CDR3 has 16 residues. V gave up 0 bases and J gave up 0 bases, with 10 bases separating them. CDR3 DNA: TGTGCCAGCAGCTTGGGACAGTCCAGCTCTGGAAACACCATATATTTT. Protein: CASSLGQSSSGNTIYF.

The V and J genes are TRBV28 and TRBJ2-5, with TRBD1 as a possible D gene (5 bases). Between the trimmed V and J ends, which lost 8 bases and 3 bases, there was a span of 13 bases. The germline V gene encodes CDR1 MDHEN and CDR2 SYDVKM. CDR3 length equals 13 residues. The CDR3 here is CASRNPGKETQYF. The CDR3 DNA follows: TGTGCCAGCCGAAATCCAGGGAAAGAGACCCAGTACTTC.

This chain uses TRBV5-4 with TRBJ2-1; D remains unclear. CDR3 length: 15 residues. CDR1 and CDR2 (germline): SGHNT, YYREEE (reference sequence). Trimming pared 0 bases from V and 7 bases from J, leaving 14 bases between. This chain's CDR3 is CASSLGQATNNEQFF. CDR3 nucleotides: TGTGCCAGCAGCTTGGGGCAGGCCACGAATAATGAGCAGTTCTTC.

This chain links TRBV4-1 with TRBJ1-2; no firm D call. Trimming cost V 0 bases and J 2 bases, with 1 base left between them. This CDR3 contains 12 residues. Germline V gives CDR1 MGHRA, CDR2 YSYEKL. CDR3 coding DNA: TGCGCCAGCAGCCAAGACAACTATGGCTACACCTTC. This encodes CASSQDNYGYTF.

This clone has only a few counts. The gene calls are TRBV6-1 and TRBJ1-6, with 7 bases fitting TRBD1. The germline CDR1 and CDR2 sequences are MNHNS and SASEGT. The V gene end was trimmed by 7 bases and the J gene end by 11 bases; junction bases not matched to a gene: 8. The CDR3 sequence is 13 residues long. The CDR3 is CASIRDSPPPLHF. CDR3 in DNA: TGTGCCAGCATCCGGGACAGTCCTCCACCCCTCCACTTT.

The chain carries TRBV7-7 and TRBJ2-2; D gene ambiguous. This CDR3 is 16 amino acids long. V dropped 5 bases and J dropped 2 bases, with 15 bases sitting between them. Germline assignment: CDR1 SSHAT and CDR2 FNYEAQ (reference sequence). The CDR3 nucleotides are TGTGCCAGCAGCCCAGGTCGGCAGCTCAACACCGGGGAGCTGTTTTTT. Amino acids: CASSPGRQLNTGELFF. Full variable domain (outside the CDR3, taken from reference TRBV7-7 and TRBJ2-2): GAGVSQSPRYKVTKRGQDVTLRCDPISSHATLYWYQQALGQGPEFLTYFNYEAQPDKSGLPSDRFSAERPEGSISTLTIQRTEQRDSAMYRCASSPGRQLNTGELFFGEGSRLTVL.

This chain uses TRBV9 with TRBJ2-5, with D unclear. The CDR3 is made up of 13 amino acids. From germline, CDR1 is SGDLS and CDR2 YYNGEE. Trimming removed 0 bases at V and 2 bases at J, with 5 bases between. CDR3 protein: CASSVAPQETQYF. Here the CDR3 DNA reads TGTGCCAGCAGCGTAGCCCCACAAGAGACCCAGTACTTC.

The chain recombines TRBV5-4 with TRBJ1-5; possibly TRBD1 for D (6 bases). V lost 1 base, J lost 4 bases, and 15 bases lay in between. In germline, CDR1 is SGHNT, CDR2 YYREEE (reference sequence). CDR3 length: 16 residues. The CDR3 here is CASSLYVGAGNQPQHF. As DNA, the CDR3 is TGTGCCAGCAGCTTGTACGTGGGGGCTGGGAATCAGCCCCAGCATTTT.

A few counts support this clone. The chain recombines TRBV19 with TRBJ2-6; no definite D call. V lost 8 bases and J lost 0, with 11 bases in between. Germline V gene sequence: CDR1 LNHDA, CDR2 SQIVND (reference sequence). The CDR3 covers 15 residues. The DNA for the CDR3 is TGTGCCAGTCGGGCCTTACTCTCTGGGGCCAACGTCCTGACTTTC. It codes for CASRALLSGANVLTF.

The rearrangement joins TRBV10-3 to TRBJ2-5, with D hard to call. The CDR3 covers 15 residues. The germline V and J ends were trimmed by 2 bases and 2 bases, with 12 bases remaining between them. Germline-derived CDR1 and CDR2 are ENHRY and SYGVKD. The CDR3 here is CAISETAKEQETQYF. The CDR3 nucleotides are TGTGCCATCAGTGAGACGGCTAAGGAACAAGAGACCCAGTACTTC.

The V call is TRBV5-1, the J call TRBJ2-6, with D possibly TRBD2 on 5 matching bases. Germline CDR1 SGHRS, CDR2 YFSETQ. This CDR3 has 16 residues. Trimming stripped 0 bases from V and 1 base from J, with 8 bases between. The CDR3 reads CASSLAPGSGANVLTF. DNA for the CDR3: TGCGCCAGCAGCTTGGCCCCGGGATCTGGGGCCAACGTCCTGACTTTC.

V gene TRBV27 combines with J gene TRBJ1-4; 7 positions agree with TRBD1. V trimming: 2 bases; J trimming: 3 bases; junction bases outside the gene matches: 3. This CDR3 spans 15 amino acids. From germline, CDR1 is MNHEY and CDR2 SMNVEV (reference sequence). The chain's CDR3 is CASSLAGGSNEKLFF. The CDR3 DNA follows: TGTGCCAGCAGTTTAGCAGGGGGTTCTAATGAAAAACTGTTTTTT.

The V and J genes are TRBV6-6 and TRBJ2-1; 8 bases are shared with TRBD1. This CDR3 has 16 residues. Per germline, CDR1 MNHNY and CDR2 SVGAGI (reference sequence). V lost 2 bases and J lost 5; bases outside the gene matches: 8. The CDR3 reads CASSYGTGGRNNEQFF. The CDR3 nucleotides are TGTGCCAGCAGTTACGGGACAGGTGGGAGAAACAATGAGCAGTTCTTC.

The chain is built from TRBV6-1 and TRBJ1-2; tentatively, D is TRBD1 (5 bases). V lost 2 bases and J lost 3, with 13 bases in between. The length of the CDR3 is 15 residues. CDR1 is MNHNS and CDR2 is SASEGT in the germline V gene. The CDR3 DNA reads TGTGCCAGCAGTGAATATTTCTGGGGCGACTATGGCTACACCTTC. Translation: CASSEYFWGDYGYTF.

The chain uses TRBV5-1 and TRBJ1-2; TRBD1 matches 12 bases. Trimming cost V 4 bases and J 0 bases; bases outside gene matches: 1. CDR3 length equals 15 residues. Per the germline V gene, CDR1 is SGHRS and CDR2 is YFSETQ. This CDR3 reads CASSGTGGSNYGYTF. CDR3 nucleotides: TGCGCCAGCAGCGGGACAGGGGGCTCTAACTATGGCTACACCTTC.

The rearrangement links TRBV15 to TRBJ2-1; TRBD2 aligns across 10 bases. V lost 0 bases to trimming and J lost 6 bases; unmatched junction nucleotides: 11. The germline V gene encodes CDR1 LNHNV and CDR2 YYDKDF (reference sequence). The CDR3 sequence is 18 residues long. The CDR3 loop is CATSREASGSIRINEQFF. The CDR3 DNA is TGTGCCACCAGCAGAGAGGCTAGCGGGAGTATCCGGATCAATGAGCAGTTCTTC.

V gene TRBV6-5 combines with J gene TRBJ1-2; possible D gene TRBD1, 6 bases. This CDR3 is 14 amino acids long. Germline loops: CDR1 MNHEY, CDR2 SVGAGI. The V end lost 2 bases, the J end lost 8 bases, and 15 bases lay between the germline ends. CDR3 DNA sequence: TGTGCCAGCAGTTACAACACAGGGATGGGAGGCTACACCTTC. Protein: CASSYNTGMGGYTF.

The chain carries TRBV19 and TRBJ2-7; 12 bases fit TRBD2. Germline assignment: CDR1 LNHDA and CDR2 SQIVND (reference sequence). The CDR3 length is 15 residues. The junction had 6 bases not matched to a gene; V was cut back by 5 bases and J by 4 bases. The CDR3 spells CASSPRTSGAYEQYF. In DNA form, the CDR3 reads TGTGCCAGTAGTCCTCGGACTAGCGGGGCTTACGAGCAGTACTTC.

J is TRBJ2-7 and V is TRBV12-5; D not resolved. The CDR3 length is 15 residues. CDR1 LGHNT and CDR2 FRNRAP come from the germline V gene. V was pared by 0 bases and J by 0 bases, with 9 bases between. The CDR3 DNA sequence: TGTGCTAGTGGTTTGGTACTGGGCCACTCCTACGAGCAGTACTTC. This translates into CASGLVLGHSYEQYF.

The gene calls are TRBV5-1 and TRBJ2-1, with 14 bases identical to TRBD2. Germline CDR1 reads SGHRS; CDR2 reads YFSETQ. The V gene end was trimmed by 0 bases and the J gene end by 4 bases; junction bases not matched to a gene: 9. The CDR3 length is 19 residues. CDR3 in amino acids: CASSLAGTSGGRSYNEQFF. The CDR3 DNA follows: TGCGCCAGCAGCTTGGCCGGGACTAGCGGGGGAAGAAGTTACAATGAGCAGTTCTTC. The full variable domain, with the rest looked up from reference TRBV5-1 and TRBJ2-1, is KAGVTQTPRYLIKTRGQQVTLSCSPISGHRSVSWYQQTPGQGLQFLFEYFSETQRNKGNFPGRFSGRQFSNSRSEMNVSTLELGDSALYLCASSLAGTSGGRSYNEQFFGPGTRLTVL.